These 4 T cell receptor beta chains were sequenced from one sample in a study of shared clonotypes between healthy human individuals. Method: immunoSEQ multiplex PCR; TCRdb's copy keeps in-frame clones and lacks some. This sample has some 2,500,000 clones, with 85% to 95% found just once. Sequencing was performed on naive CD4+ T cells from PBMCs. Noted subset: CD45RA+ positively selected. These TCRs come from a man aged 18 to 29 in good health. Some clones in this sample may be carry-over from other donors' samples.

This clone was detected only a few times. This chain connects TRBV11-2 to TRBJ1-1; D remains unclear. Deletions cut 3 bases from V and 1 base from J, with 6 bases between. The CDR3 is 13 residues long. CDR1 SGHAT and CDR2 FQNNGV come from the germline V gene. The CDR3 nucleotides read TGTGCCAGCAGCTTCGGCGCGAACACTGAAGCTTTCTTT. Amino acid sequence: CASSFGANTEAFF. The variable domain in full, with the rest retrieved from reference TRBV11-2 and TRBJ1-1, is EAGVAQSPRYKIIEKRQSVAFWCNPISGHATLYWYQQILGQGPKLLIQFQNNGVVDDSQLPKDRFSAERLKGVDSTLKIQPAKLEDSAVYLCASSFGANTEAFFGQGTRLTVV.

The chain uses TRBV2 and TRBJ2-1; D perhaps matches TRBD2 (5 bases). This CDR3 has 11 residues. The germline V and J ends were trimmed by 7 bases and 9 bases, with 10 bases remaining between them. Germline loops: CDR1 SNHLY, CDR2 FYNNEI. This CDR3 is CASTAEVEQFF. The DNA for the CDR3 is TGTGCCAGCACCGCGGAGGTTGAGCAGTTCTTC. The variable domain in full, with the rest retrieved from reference TRBV2 and TRBJ2-1, is EPEVTQTPSHQVTQMGQEVILRCVPISNHLYFYWYRQILGQKVEFLVSFYNNEISEKSEIFDDQFSVERPDGSNFTLKIRSTKLEDSAMYFCASTAEVEQFFGPGTRLTVL.

This sequence joins TRBV4-1 and TRBJ1-2, with 8 bases that match TRBD1. Germline loops: CDR1 MGHRA, CDR2 YSYEKL. This CDR3 is built from 17 residues. Trimming cost V 1 base and J 8 bases; bases outside gene matches: 15. The CDR3 protein is CASSQGTGDRGFGGYTF. For the CDR3, the DNA is TGCGCCAGCAGCCAAGGGACGGGCGACAGGGGATTTGGAGGCTACACCTTC.

The CDR3 sequence is CASSSLGEMNTEAFF. The CDR3 DNA follows: TGTGCCAGCAGCTCCCTGGGGGAGATGAACACTGAAGCTTTCTTT. The chain has TRBV2 and TRBJ1-1, with D tentatively TRBD1 (5 bases). The CDR3 has 15 amino acids. The germline V gene encodes CDR1 SNHLY and CDR2 FYNNEI. Trimming stripped 6 bases from V and 0 bases from J, with 14 bases between.